The TCR beta chain described here comes from a study of shared clonotypes between healthy human individuals. At the level of the study: The cohort had two women and three men, ages 18 to 49.

The table came from immunoSEQ multiplex PCR; TCRdb's copy has only in-frame clones and leaves some out. The table has some 2,100,000 clones, about 92% seen once. CD45RO-negative, CCR7-positively selected cells formed the naive CD8 fraction, excluding terminally differentiated effector memory CD45RA+ cells. Adults of Caucasian background living in Nashville, Tennessee made up all donors. This sequence originates from a man aged 18-30 years in good health. Some clones in this sample may be carry-over from other donors' samples. The sample consisted of naive CD8+ T cells from PBMCs.

The CDR3 here is CASSLASWPAFF. Written as DNA, the CDR3 is TGCGCCAGCAGCTTGGCCTCGTGGCCAGCTTTCTTT. V and J are TRBV5-1 and TRBJ1-1; no definite D call. V dropped 0 bases and J dropped 10 bases, with 10 bases sitting between them. Germline assignment: CDR1 SGHRS and CDR2 YFSETQ. The CDR3 is 12 amino acids.